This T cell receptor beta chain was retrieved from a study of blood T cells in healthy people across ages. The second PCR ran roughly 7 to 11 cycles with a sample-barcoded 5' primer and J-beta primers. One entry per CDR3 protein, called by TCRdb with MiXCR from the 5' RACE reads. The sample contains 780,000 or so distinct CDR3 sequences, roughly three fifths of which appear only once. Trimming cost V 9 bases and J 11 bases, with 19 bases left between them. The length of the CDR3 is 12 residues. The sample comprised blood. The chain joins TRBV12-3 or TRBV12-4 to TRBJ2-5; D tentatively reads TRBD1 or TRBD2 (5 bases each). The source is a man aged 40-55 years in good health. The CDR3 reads CASKAGRAEQYF. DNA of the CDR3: TGTGCCAGTAAAGCAGGGCGAGCGGAGCAGTACTTC.